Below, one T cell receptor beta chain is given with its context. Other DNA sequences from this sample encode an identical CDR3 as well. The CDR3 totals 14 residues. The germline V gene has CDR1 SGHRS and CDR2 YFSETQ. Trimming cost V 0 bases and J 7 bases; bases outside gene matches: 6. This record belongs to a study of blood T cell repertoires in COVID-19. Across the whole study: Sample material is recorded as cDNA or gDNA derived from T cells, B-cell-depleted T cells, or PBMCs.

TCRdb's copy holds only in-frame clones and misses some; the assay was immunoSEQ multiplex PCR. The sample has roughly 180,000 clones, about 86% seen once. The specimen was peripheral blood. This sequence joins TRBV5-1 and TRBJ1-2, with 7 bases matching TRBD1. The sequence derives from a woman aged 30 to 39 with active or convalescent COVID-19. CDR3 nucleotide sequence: TGCGCCAGCAGCTTGGGTGACAGGGCAGGTGGCTACACCTTC. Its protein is CASSLGDRAGGYTF.